This record concerns one TCR beta chain sequence. V lost 6 bases, J lost 5 bases, and 6 bases lay in between. The CDR3 runs 11 residues. Germline V gene data show CDR1 as SGHTA and CDR2 as FQGNSA. The data are from a study of blood T cell repertoires in COVID-19. Whole-study context: Samples of COVID-19 (acute and convalescent) were obtained from the United States, Italy and Spain.

Study processing details: Counts of nucleated cells, estimated from reference gene primer amplification, were obtained. The assay was immunoSEQ multiplex PCR, and TCRdb's table has in-frame clones only and misses some. Clonal size and the V and J genes are those of that table, whereas D and trimming came from the DNA. This table has about 190,000 clones, 82% appearing once. Sequencing was performed on peripheral blood. This receptor was identified in a young woman with acute or convalescent COVID-19. This chain connects TRBV7-2 to TRBJ2-3; D not certain. The CDR3 here is CASRLRDTQYF. The CDR3 DNA reads as TGTGCCAGCAGATTGAGAGATACGCAGTATTTT.